The 2 T cell receptor beta chains presented below share a single source sample, sequenced in a study of technical replicates of blood from a few donors. This table comes from immunoSEQ multiplex PCR, and its TCRdb copy is limited to in-frame clones, with some not included. Counted here are about 70,000 clones, roughly 92% occurring once; the ten biggest clones make up 0.4% to 0.5%. Specimen: T cells isolated from PBMCs. The receptor set was obtained from a human donor in good health.

This chain connects TRBV6-5 to TRBJ1-5, with D maybe TRBD1 (6 bases). This CDR3 spans 15 amino acids. Trimming took off 4 bases at V and 3 bases at J, with 13 bases between the two ends. Looked up from germline, CDR1 is MNHEY and CDR2 is SVGAGI. In nucleotides, the CDR3 is TGTGCCAGCAGTTCCTCCGGGACACTCAATCAGCCCCAGCATTTT. It yields the protein CASSSSGTLNQPQHF.

The V and J genes are TRBV7-2 and TRBJ2-1, with a weak D call TRBD1 (7 bases). The CDR3 consists of 14 residues. The germline gives CDR1 SGHTA, CDR2 FQGNSA. Trimming removed 5 bases from V and 7 bases from J, with 15 bases in between. The CDR3 region has the DNA TGTGCCAGCAGCCAGGGGGGAGAATGGAATGAGCAGTTCTTC. This translates into CASSQGGEWNEQFF. Using reference TRBV7-2 and TRBJ2-1 for the parts outside the CDR3, the full variable domain is GAGVSQSPSNKVTEKGKDVELRCDPISGHTALYWYRQSLGQGLEFLIYFQGNSAPDKSGLPSDRFSAERTGGSVSTLTIQRTQQEDSAVYLCASSQGGEWNEQFFGPGTRLTVL.